This TCR beta chain emerged from a study of cytomegalovirus exposure and HLA in healthy donors. On the study more broadly: A previous analysis identified 117 million unique TCR beta sequences derived from around 200 million T cells. Study-wide results and caveats: In an earlier analysis, in 620 or so donors, most V segments appeared productive either ~87% or ~30% of the time.

Worth noting for this clone: The antigen remains unidentified.

From germline, CDR1 is SGHAT and CDR2 FQNNGV. This CDR3 has 13 residues. Both 60 Vbeta primers and 13 Jbeta primers went into the PCR. Assay used: immunoSEQ multiplex PCR; TCRdb lists only in-frame clones, some missing. The repertoire includes about 200,000 clones, about four fifths of them detected once, and 1.5% sits in the top ten. The sample consisted of PBMCs. The V gene is TRBV11-2, the J gene TRBJ2-5; D possibly corresponds to TRBD2 (5 bases). Judging by the DNA end, TRBJ2-7 fits better; the J call may be wrong. The TCR sequence derives from a girl between 5 and 17 years old in good health and CMV-seropositive. CDR3 sequence reads: CASSLATGYEQYF. The DNA of the CDR3 is TGTGCCAGCAGCTTAGCGACGGGGTACGAGCAGTACTTC.